This T cell receptor (beta chain) was documented in a study of graft-versus-host responses after intestinal transplantation. Study-wide context: Each recipient received a multivisceral, liver-intestinal, or isolated intestinal graft. The study gave all recipients anti-thymocyte globulin induction, then tacrolimus and steroids for approximately three years.

Data came from immunoSEQ multiplex PCR; TCRdb stores just in-frame clones and leaves some out. The table has approximately 130,000 clones, approximately 94% seen once; the top ten hold around 0.16%. Trimming shortened V by 2 bases and J by 4 bases, and 14 bases separated the two germline ends. Germline V CDR1 and CDR2: MNHEY, SVGAGI. CDR3 size: 15 residues. Overall study results and limits: Recipient bone marrow held GvH clones, some seen earlier in ileum or blood. Graft-donor T cell macrochimerism in patients accompanied high graft-versus-host to host-versus-graft clonal ratios in allografts.

Note on this clone: The antigen is undetermined.

The V call is TRBV6-5, the J call TRBJ1-1; D is possibly TRBD1 (6 bases). The sequence was obtained from a human donor who received an intestinal transplant. This specimen was unstimulated CD4+ T cells sorted from spleen or lymph node cells, taken before intestinal transplant. CDR3 bases: TGTGCCAGCAGTTACCTAGGGGGAGGGGGCACTGAAGCTTTCTTT. It specifies CASSYLGGGGTEAFF.